This T cell receptor (beta chain) came from a study of graft-versus-host responses after intestinal transplantation. Study-wide background: Transplant types were multivisceral, liver-intestinal, or isolated intestinal.

Clones were sequenced by immunoSEQ multiplex PCR, and TCRdb holds only the in-frame ones, with some missing. The data show approximately 88,000 clones, over 90% seen once. Worth noting for this clone: The antigen is undetermined.

Points from the study as a whole: Early post-transplant HvG declines tracked with peak circulating GvH clone levels.

The CDR3 is 16 amino acids. V lost 5 bases, J lost 2 bases, and 18 bases lay in between. CDR1 and CDR2 from the germline V gene are SEHNR and FQNEAQ (reference sequence). Material: unstimulated CD4+ T cells sorted from spleen or lymph node cells, obtained before transplant. This clonotype was sampled from a human donor who was the organ donor for an intestinal transplant. This rearrangement joins TRBV7-9 to TRBJ2-5; a weak D match, TRBD1 (5 bases). The CDR3 region has the DNA TGTGCCAGCAGCCTCAGACAGCAGCGAAGACAAGAGACCCAGTACTTC. Amino acids: CASSLRQQRRQETQYF.